These 4 T cell receptor beta chains share one sample of origin, sequenced in a study of T cells in women clearing cervical HPV infection. Clones were sequenced by immunoSEQ multiplex PCR, and TCRdb holds only the in-frame ones, with some missing. Seen in this sample are tens of thousands of clones; the ten most common clones hold around a tenth. Source material: blood buffy coat. Every receptor here comes from a woman between 18 and 69 years old with a cervical HPV16 infection that either progressed to CIN3+ or cleared (not recorded which).

Turning to this clone: From the germline J gene comes the end of the CDR3, since the read stops 3 residues before it. The chain combines TRBV7-3 with TRBJ2-1, with 12 nucleotides matching TRBD2. This CDR3 has 17 amino acids. In germline, CDR1 is SGHTA, CDR2 FQGTGA. V was clipped by 8 bases and J by 4 bases; unmatched bases: 12. The CDR3: CASAPRLAGDQYNEQFF. The sequenced CDR3 bases are TGTGCCAGCGCCCCCCGACTAGCGGGGGACCAGTACAATGAG.

To note about this clone: The CDR3 extends 3 residues past the end of the read, so its final part is completed from the germline J gene. The chain couples TRBV30 to TRBJ2-2; 7 bases align to TRBD2. The CDR3 totals 16 residues. V trimming: 1 base; J trimming: 0 bases; junction bases outside the gene matches: 5. Looked up from germline, CDR1 is GTSNPN and CDR2 is SVGIG (reference sequence). The DNA read from the CDR3 is TGTGCCTGGAGTGGGGCCAGCGGGACGAACACCGGGGAG. Translation gives CAWSGASGTNTGE. The whole CDR3 reads CAWSGASGTNTGELFF. Full variable domain (remainder filled in from reference TRBV30 and TRBJ2-2): SQTIHQWPATLVQPVGSPLSLECTVEGTSNPNLYWYRQAAGRGLQLLFYSVGIGQISSEVPQNLSASRPQDRQFILSSKKLLLSDSGFYLCAWSGASGTNTGELFFGEGSRLTVL.

Concerning this clone itself: The read ends 3 residues early relative to the CDR3; the germline J gene fills the gap. The chain joins TRBV20-1 to TRBJ2-2; TRBD1 matches 8 bases. Germline CDR1 and CDR2: DFQATT and SNEGSKA (reference sequence). The CDR3 contains 16 residues. J lost 0 bases, V lost 3 bases, and 6 bases had no gene match. The CDR3 DNA, read in part, is TGCAGTGCTAGTCGCTCAGGGGGCTCGAACACCGGGGAG. Translated: CSASRSGGSNTGE. The CDR3 reads in full as CSASRSGGSNTGELFF.

In the case of this clone: The CDR3 end falls 3 residues outside the read, so it is completed with the germline J gene. This rearrangement joins TRBV20-1 to TRBJ1-5; D is undetermined. Looked up from germline, CDR1 is DFQATT and CDR2 is SNEGSKA (reference sequence). The V gene lost 3 bases and the J gene lost 1 base, with 7 bases spanning the gap. CDR3 size: 13 residues. The sequenced part of the CDR3 DNA is TGCAGTGCTAGTGCGGGGAGCAATCAGCCC. It translates to CSASAGSNQP. The whole CDR3 protein reads CSASAGSNQPQHF.